Detailed here is one T cell receptor (beta chain). This entry is derived from a study of blood T cell repertoires in COVID-19. As processed by the authors: Amplification of reference gene primers was used by the study to estimate nucleated cell counts. Profiled with immunoSEQ multiplex PCR; TCRdb holds only in-frame clones, not every one. That table supplies the V and J calls and clone size; D and trimming were determined from the DNA. The data show roughly 100,000 clones, 84% seen once. V shed 0 bases and J shed 1 base, with 9 bases lying between them. Germline CDR1 reads MNHNS; CDR2 reads SASEGT. This CDR3 is 15 amino acids long.

This receptor was identified in a man in his 70s with active or convalescent COVID-19. Specimen: peripheral blood. The chain combines TRBV6-1 with TRBJ1-2, with D tentatively TRBD1 (5 bases). For the CDR3, the DNA is TGTGCCAGCAGTGAAGCTCCGGGGGTTAACTATGGCTACACCTTC. This sequence encodes CASSEAPGVNYGYTF.